The clone carrying this T cell receptor (beta chain) was seen ten or more times. The authors ran a second PCR of roughly 6 to 12 cycles using a sample-barcoded 5' primer and a J-beta primer mix. Using its own MiXCR run on the 5' RACE reads, TCRdb lists one record per CDR3 protein. The sample consists of some 1.5 million distinct CDR3 sequences, approximately 28% of them appearing once. The data originate from a study of blood T cells in healthy people across ages. The V gene's germline CDR1 is MGHRA and CDR2 YSYEKL. The CDR3 totals 17 residues. V was pared by 0 bases and J by 0 bases, with 9 bases between.

The TCR sequence derives from a woman in her twenties or thirties in good health. The chain uses TRBV4-1 and TRBJ2-6, with D tentatively TRBD1 or TRBD2 (5 bases each). The material sequenced was blood. DNA for the CDR3: TGCGCCAGCAGCCAAGATTTGGGGGTCTCTGGGGCCAACGTCCTGACTTTC. Translation: CASSQDLGVSGANVLTF.